One and the same sample provided the 15 T cell receptor beta chains below, sequenced in a study of cytomegalovirus exposure and HLA in healthy donors. Vbeta (60) and Jbeta (13) primers were used in the PCR. Profiling relied on immunoSEQ multiplex PCR, and the TCRdb table lists in-frame clones only, not all of them. The repertoire holds approximately 40,000 clones, with roughly 67% as singletons. Specimen: PBMCs. These TCRs come from a man in his fifties in good health and CMV-seropositive.

This chain uses TRBV7-2 with TRBJ1-2; D is possibly TRBD1 (6 bases). Between the trimmed V and J ends, which lost 0 bases and 7 bases, there was a span of 12 bases. The CDR3 runs 14 residues. Germline lookup yields CDR1 SGHTA and CDR2 FQGNSA. CDR3 sequence: CASSLAGALRGYTF. In DNA, the CDR3 is TGTGCCAGCAGCTTAGCGGGGGCTTTGCGTGGCTACACCTTC.

The V gene is TRBV30, the J gene TRBJ1-1; D ambiguous. Looked up from germline, CDR1 is GTSNPN and CDR2 is SVGIG (reference sequence). The CDR3 totals 12 residues. V was trimmed by 5 bases and J by 1 base, leaving 8 bases between them. The CDR3 reads CAWGGQNTEAFF. Here the CDR3 DNA reads TGTGCCTGGGGAGGGCAGAACACTGAAGCTTTCTTT. The full variable domain, rest sourced from reference TRBV30 and TRBJ1-1, is SQTIHQWPATLVQPVGSPLSLECTVEGTSNPNLYWYRQAAGRGLQLLFYSVGIGQISSEVPQNLSASRPQDRQFILSSKKLLLSDSGFYLCAWGGQNTEAFFGQGTRLTVV.

The chain carries TRBV7-9 and TRBJ2-6, with D tentatively TRBD2 (7 bases). The CDR3 is made up of 18 amino acids. In germline, CDR1 is SEHNR, CDR2 FQNEAQ (reference sequence). V lost 5 bases and J 0 bases, leaving 17 bases between the germline ends. CDR3 residues: CASSPDGGAFSGANVLTF. The CDR3 nucleotides are TGTGCCAGCAGCCCCGATGGGGGGGCCTTCTCTGGGGCCAACGTCCTGACTTTC.

In its sample, this clone was seen once. The chain uses TRBV4-3 and TRBJ2-2; 10 bases are a match to TRBD1. The V and J ends lost 0 bases and 6 bases, in that order; junction bases with no gene match: 1. The CDR3 contains 15 residues. Germline-derived CDR1 and CDR2 are LGHNA and YSLEER. Here the CDR3 reads CASSQDGTGAGELFF. CDR3 in DNA: TGCGCCAGCAGCCAAGATGGGACAGGGGCCGGGGAGCTGTTTTTT.

The chain uses TRBV7-6 and TRBJ2-7; 7 nucleotides line up with TRBD1. V lost 5 bases, J lost 4 bases, and 5 bases stayed unmatched. Per the germline V gene, CDR1 is SGHVS and CDR2 is FNYEAQ. The length of the CDR3 is 13 residues. The CDR3 DNA reads TGTGCCAGCAGCCTGACAGGGAAGTACGAGCAGTACTTC. The encoded protein is CASSLTGKYEQYF.

V and J are TRBV29-1 and TRBJ1-1, with TRBD1 identical over 7 bases. The trim removed 4 bases at V and 1 base at J, leaving 3 bases unmatched. The CDR3 covers 13 residues. CDR1 and CDR2 from the germline V gene are SQVTM and ANQGSEA. This CDR3 is CSVGAGGNTEAFF. CDR3 nucleotides: TGCAGCGTTGGGGCAGGGGGGAACACTGAAGCTTTCTTT.

This chain links TRBV5-1 with TRBJ2-5, with 8 nucleotides matching TRBD1. Germline V lookup: CDR1 SGHRS, CDR2 YFSETQ. The CDR3 extends over 15 amino acids. Unmatched junction bases numbered 9, after V lost 4 bases and J lost 4 bases. The DNA for the CDR3 is TGCGCCAGCAGCGGAGGACAGGGTTTAAGAGAGACCCAGTACTTC. The encoded protein is CASSGGQGLRETQYF. The whole variable domain, remainder taken from reference TRBV5-1 and TRBJ2-5, is KAGVTQTPRYLIKTRGQQVTLSCSPISGHRSVSWYQQTPGQGLQFLFEYFSETQRNKGNFPGRFSGRQFSNSRSEMNVSTLELGDSALYLCASSGGQGLRETQYFGPGTRLLVL.

The chain joins TRBV14 to TRBJ1-6, with D maybe TRBD1 (6 bases). V was pared by 0 bases and J by 7 bases, with 13 bases between. Germline CDR1 is SGHDN and CDR2 is FVKESK. CDR3 length equals 16 residues. CDR3 protein: CASSQEGTGWNSPLHF. The CDR3 DNA reads TGTGCCAGCAGCCAAGAAGGAACAGGGTGGAATTCACCCCTCCACTTT.

This chain links TRBV12-5 with TRBJ2-1, with TRBD2 identical over 14 bases. With V trimmed by 2 bases and J by 10 bases, 16 bases remained unmatched. Germline V gives CDR1 LGHNT, CDR2 FRNRAP. The CDR3 sequence is 19 residues long. CDR3 sequence reads: CASGLTIYSTSGGAGEQFF. CDR3 nucleotides: TGTGCTAGTGGTTTGACAATATACTCGACTAGCGGGGGGGCCGGAGAGCAGTTCTTC. The entire variable domain, with the rest obtained from reference TRBV12-5 and TRBJ2-1, is as follows: DARVTQTPRHKVTEMGQEVTMRCQPILGHNTVFWYRQTMMQGLELLAYFRNRAPLDDSGMPKDRFSAEMPDATLATLKIQPSEPRDSAVYFCASGLTIYSTSGGAGEQFFGPGTRLTVL.

The chain combines TRBV4-3 with TRBJ2-7; 8 positions agree with TRBD1. Germline V gene sequence: CDR1 LGHNA, CDR2 YSLEER. The CDR3 spans 15 residues. Trimming removed 3 bases from V and 3 bases from J; junction bases left unmatched: 7. CDR3 in DNA: TGCGCCAGCAGCCAGCGGACAGGGTGGGACTACGAGCAGTACTTC. Amino acid sequence: CASSQRTGWDYEQYF.

The chain carries TRBV19 and TRBJ2-1, with TRBD2 as a possible D gene (5 bases). This CDR3 has 13 residues. Germline-derived CDR1 and CDR2 are LNHDA and SQIVND (reference sequence). The V end lost 6 bases, the J end lost 2 bases, and 8 bases lay between the germline ends. In nucleotides, the CDR3 is TGTGCCAGTAGAGAGGGTCCCTACAATGAGCAGTTCTTC. This sequence encodes CASREGPYNEQFF.

This clone was found once. This chain connects TRBV6-5 to TRBJ2-1, with 11 bases that match TRBD2. V shed 5 bases and J 8 bases; nucleotides not matched to a gene: 5. Germline V gene data show CDR1 as MNHEY and CDR2 as SVGAGI. CDR3 length: 14 residues. CDR3 in amino acids: CASSLAGGRDEQFF. In DNA form, the CDR3 reads TGTGCCAGCAGTCTAGCGGGGGGCAGGGATGAGCAGTTCTTC.

The V gene is TRBV6-1, the J gene TRBJ1-2; TRBD1 matches 9 bases. Germline V gene sequence: CDR1 MNHNS, CDR2 SASEGT. This CDR3 is built from 14 residues. J lost 3 bases, V lost 5 bases, and 4 bases had no gene match. CDR3 nucleotide sequence: TGTGCCAGCAGTTTAACAGGGGGCGACTATGGCTACACCTTC. This codes for CASSLTGGDYGYTF.

The chain couples TRBV7-2 to TRBJ1-2; 11 nucleotides match TRBD1. Trimming at V came to 2 bases and at J to 9 bases, leaving 17 bases not matched to a gene. From germline, CDR1 is SGHTA and CDR2 FQGNSA. This CDR3 has 18 amino acids. The CDR3 region is CASSLIWTGGAVRHSYTF. CDR3 nucleotide sequence: TGTGCCAGCAGCTTAATTTGGACAGGGGGCGCAGTACGGCACAGCTACACCTTC.

V gene TRBV5-1 combines with J gene TRBJ1-2, with D possibly TRBD1 on 6 matching bases. Germline CDR1 and CDR2: SGHRS and YFSETQ. This CDR3 has 14 amino acids. Between the trimmed V and J ends, which lost 4 bases and 3 bases, there was a span of 13 bases. CDR3 nucleotide sequence: TGCGCCAGCAGCAGACAGGCGAGGGACTATGGCTACACCTTC. Translation: CASSRQARDYGYTF.